The 22 T cell receptor beta chains reported below all come from one sample, sequenced in a study of T-cell reconstitution after alpha-beta-depleted transplantation in children. This sample's TCRbeta library carried unique molecular identifier barcodes. From the PCR reads, TCRdb called clonotypes with MiXCR, one entry per CDR3 protein. Counted here are about 640,000 distinct CDR3 sequences, around 16% occurring once; the ten biggest clones make up about 1.1%. The material sequenced was PBMCs from the stem cell graft donor, taken from the stem cell graft. The origin of the receptors is a human donor who donated a stem cell graft to a child with acute myeloid leukemia.

This sequence joins TRBV12-3 or TRBV12-4 and TRBJ1-5; TRBD1 matches at 7 bases. The CDR3 loop spans 14 amino acids. Trimming cost V 8 bases and J 3 bases; bases outside gene matches: 7. The CDR3 DNA reads TGTGCCAGCGGAGGGGGCGGTATCAATCAGCCCCAGCATTTT. It specifies CASGGGGINQPQHF.

The sample holds many counts of this clonotype. The genes are TRBV20-1 and TRBJ2-1; 11 nucleotides align to TRBD1. Germline-derived CDR1 and CDR2 are DFQATT and SNEGSKA (reference sequence). The J segment lost 5 bases and the V segment lost 5 bases, leaving 14 bases of the junction unmatched. The CDR3 length is 17 residues. The CDR3 protein is CSAPNEGDRGENNEQFF. CDR3 bases: TGCAGTGCTCCGAACGAGGGGGACAGGGGGGAAAACAATGAGCAGTTCTTC.

This clonotype was seen at least ten times. The V gene is TRBV29-1, the J gene TRBJ2-1; 7 bases align to TRBD2. Trimming cost V 3 bases and J 3 bases; bases outside gene matches: 8. Germline CDR1 is SQVTM and CDR2 is ANQGSEA. There are 15 residues in the CDR3. CDR3 sequence: CSVDWRLAVYNEQFF. The CDR3, as DNA: TGCAGCGTTGATTGGAGGCTAGCGGTCTACAATGAGCAGTTCTTC.

This clonotype was seen a few times. J is TRBJ2-1 and V is TRBV7-9; TRBD1 matches 10 bases. Trimming removed 8 bases from V and 6 bases from J; junction bases left unmatched: 10. Germline CDR1 and CDR2: SEHNR and FQNEAQ (reference sequence). The CDR3 runs to 15 residues. CDR3: CASFTGDRGVNEQFF. The CDR3 DNA follows: TGTGCCAGCTTCACGGGGGACAGGGGCGTCAATGAGCAGTTCTTC. The variable domain in full, with the rest retrieved from reference TRBV7-9 and TRBJ2-1, is DTGVSQNPRHKITKRGQNVTFRCDPISEHNRLYWYRQTLGQGPEFLTYFQNEAQLEKSRLLSDRFSAERPKGSFSTLEIQRTEQGDSAMYLCASFTGDRGVNEQFFGPGTRLTVL.

The sample holds many counts of this clonotype. This sequence joins TRBV7-2 and TRBJ1-6; D is uncertain. Germline V CDR1 and CDR2: SGHTA, FQGNSA. The V end lost 6 bases, the J end lost 12 bases, and 15 bases lay between the germline ends. CDR3 length equals 13 residues. The CDR3 sequence: CASSILDGLPLHF. The CDR3 nucleotides read TGTGCCAGCAGTATACTTGACGGCCTACCCCTCCACTTT.

This clonotype was seen repeatedly, ten times or more. The genes are TRBV5-1 and TRBJ2-6, with a weak D call TRBD1 (5 bases). Trimming took off 1 base at V and 1 base at J, with 6 bases between the two ends. Germline V gene data show CDR1 as SGHRS and CDR2 as YFSETQ. This CDR3 comprises 15 residues. CDR3 protein: CASSLSGSGANVLTF. The CDR3 nucleotides are TGCGCCAGCAGCTTGTCAGGGTCTGGGGCCAACGTCCTGACTTTC.

This clonotype was picked up many times. The chain employs TRBV7-2 and TRBJ2-2, with D maybe TRBD1 (6 bases). The CDR3 covers 14 residues. Trimming took 5 bases from V and 4 from J, leaving 11 bases between them. Germline CDR1 and CDR2: SGHTA and FQGNSA. The CDR3 spells CASSDRTGTGELFF. CDR3 bases: TGTGCCAGCAGCGACAGGACTGGCACCGGGGAGCTGTTTTTT.

This clonotype was observed at least ten times. The chain employs TRBV13 and TRBJ1-2; 9 bases are a match to TRBD1. The CDR3 runs 13 residues. Germline V gives CDR1 PRHDT, CDR2 FYEKMQ (reference sequence). V lost 5 bases to trimming and J lost 6 bases; unmatched junction nucleotides: 4. CDR3 DNA sequence: TGTGCCAGCAGCCGACAGGGGGGAAATGGCTACACCTTC. It specifies CASSRQGGNGYTF.

This clonotype was detected only a few times. V gene TRBV20-1 combines with J gene TRBJ2-7; D is perhaps TRBD2 (6 bases). The germline V and J ends were trimmed by 5 bases and 3 bases, with 14 bases remaining between them. Germline V CDR1 and CDR2: DFQATT, SNEGSKA (reference sequence). The CDR3 extends over 13 amino acids. In DNA form, the CDR3 reads TGCAGTGCTCTCGGGACTTTGGACTACGAGCAGTACTTC. Protein product: CSALGTLDYEQYF.

There are many counts of this clonotype. CDR3 sequence reads: CASSYSPGPGYEQYV. In DNA form, the CDR3 reads TGTGCCAGCAGTTACTCCCCAGGGCCGGGCTACGAGCAGTACGTC. This chain joins TRBV6-2 or TRBV6-3 and TRBJ2-7; a possible D gene is TRBD1 (5 bases). The CDR3 extends over 15 amino acids. Germline-derived CDR1 and CDR2 are MNHEY and SVGEGT. V was cut by 0 bases and J by 3 bases, with 12 bases left in between.

The rearrangement uses TRBV24-1 and TRBJ2-2, with a weak D call TRBD1 (6 bases). Trimming removed 4 bases from V and 2 bases from J, with 10 bases in between. This CDR3 is built from 15 residues. Per the germline V gene, CDR1 is KGHDR and CDR2 is SFDVKD. The CDR3: CATSDTGLNTGELFF. CDR3 DNA: TGTGCCACCAGTGACACAGGGCTTAACACCGGGGAGCTGTTTTTT.

The chain couples TRBV5-1 to TRBJ1-4, with 9 nucleotides matching TRBD1. The length of the CDR3 is 15 residues. In germline, CDR1 is SGHRS, CDR2 YFSETQ. V lost 4 bases, J lost 7 bases, and 8 bases stayed unmatched. In nucleotides, the CDR3 is TGCGCCAGCAGCCTTCGTGGGACAGGGACTGAAAAACTGTTTTTT. Translation gives CASSLRGTGTEKLFF. The full variable domain, completed using reference TRBV5-1 and TRBJ1-4, is KAGVTQTPRYLIKTRGQQVTLSCSPISGHRSVSWYQQTPGQGLQFLFEYFSETQRNKGNFPGRFSGRQFSNSRSEMNVSTLELGDSALYLCASSLRGTGTEKLFFGSGTQLSVL.

This clonotype was observed many times. This sequence joins TRBV7-2 and TRBJ1-6; D perhaps matches TRBD1 (6 bases). The length of the CDR3 is 15 residues. Trimming took off 0 bases at V and 8 bases at J, with 11 bases between the two ends. Germline V gene lookup returns CDR1 SGHTA and CDR2 FQGNSA. CDR3 in DNA: TGTGCCAGCAGCTTAGCTGGACAGAACGATTCACCCCTCCACTTT. Amino acid sequence: CASSLAGQNDSPLHF.

This clonotype was observed at least ten times. The chain employs TRBV6-4 and TRBJ1-1; tentative D call: TRBD1 (5 bases). Looked up from germline, CDR1 is MRHNA and CDR2 is SNTAGT. The CDR3 totals 13 residues. Trimming pared 5 bases from V and 1 base from J, leaving 8 bases between. Written as DNA, the CDR3 is TGTGCCAGCAGTAGACAGTGGAACACTGAAGCTTTCTTT. Its translation is CASSRQWNTEAFF.

The sample holds many counts of this clonotype. The chain joins TRBV20-1 to TRBJ2-5; D remains unclear. Deletions cut 8 bases from V and 5 bases from J, with 21 bases between. Germline values: CDR1 DFQATT, CDR2 SNEGSKA (reference sequence). CDR3 length: 14 residues. CDR3 sequence reads: CSTPYFGLQETQYF. The CDR3 DNA reads TGCAGTACCCCCTATTTCGGCTTGCAGGAGACCCAGTACTTC.

The sample holds one count of this clonotype. This could be a read error, since a much larger clone is one nucleotide away. The chain couples TRBV7-9 to TRBJ2-1, with D unclear. V was shortened by 6 bases and J by 5 bases, with 8 bases between the two germline ends. Germline V gene lookup returns CDR1 SEHNR and CDR2 FQNEAQ (reference sequence). The CDR3 has 12 residues. CDR3 sequence reads: CASRPRNNEQFF. As DNA, the CDR3 is TGTGCCAGCAGACCACGGAACAATGAGCAGTTCTTC.

This clonotype has more than one count but fewer than ten. V gene TRBV4-3 combines with J gene TRBJ1-6; unclear D gene. V was trimmed by 0 bases and J by 5 bases, leaving 8 bases between them. The CDR3 is made up of 15 amino acids. Germline CDR1 is LGHNA and CDR2 is YSLEER. The CDR3 coding sequence is TGCGCCAGCAGCCAAGATGAGGGAGATAATTCACCCCTCCACTTT. This gives the protein CASSQDEGDNSPLHF.

This clonotype has at least ten counts. J is TRBJ2-3 and V is TRBV7-2; D assignment may be TRBD1 or TRBD2 (5 bases each). The CDR3 runs 15 residues. V was clipped by 4 bases and J by 6 bases, with 17 bases between them. The germline gives CDR1 SGHTA, CDR2 FQGNSA. The CDR3 DNA sequence: TGTGCCAGCAGCTCAAATGGGGGTCCCAAGGATACGCAGTATTTT. Its translation: CASSSNGGPKDTQYF.

J is TRBJ2-5 and V is TRBV28, with no clear D. V lost 7 bases to trimming and J lost 7 bases, with 13 bases between them. There are 12 residues in the CDR3. Germline V gene lookup returns CDR1 MDHEN and CDR2 SYDVKM. The CDR3 DNA reads as TGTGCCAGCACCTTCCCCTTAGGGACCCAGTACTTC. This sequence encodes CASTFPLGTQYF.

The chain combines TRBV29-1 with TRBJ2-5, with TRBD2 as a possible D gene (5 bases). The ends were cut back, 7 bases at V and 5 bases at J, with 14 bases in the middle. This CDR3 spans 12 amino acids. CDR1 SQVTM and CDR2 ANQGSEA come from the germline V gene. The CDR3 sequence: CSAGERGETQYF. The CDR3 DNA reads as TGCAGCGCGGGTGAAAGAGGGGAGACCCAGTACTTC.

The chain couples TRBV28 to TRBJ2-4, with D maybe TRBD1 (5 bases). The CDR3 spans 12 residues. The V end was cut by 7 bases, the J end by 9 bases, with 13 bases between. Germline values: CDR1 MDHEN, CDR2 SYDVKM. The CDR3 region is CASTRTQGIQYF. DNA for the CDR3: TGTGCCAGCACTCGGACCCAGGGCATTCAGTACTTC. Based on the CDR3 plus reference TRBV28 and TRBJ2-4, the full variable domain is DVKVTQSSRYLVKRTGEKVFLECVQDMDHENMFWYRQDPGLGLRLIYFSYDVKMKEKGDIPEGYSVSREKKERFSLILESASTNQTSMYLCASTRTQGIQYFGAGTRLSVL.

This sequence joins TRBV27 and TRBJ1-5; D possibly corresponds to TRBD1 (5 bases). The ends were cut back, 2 bases at V and 4 bases at J, with 12 bases in the middle. Germline CDR1 reads MNHEY; CDR2 reads SMNVEV (reference sequence). This CDR3 is 15 amino acids long. In DNA form, the CDR3 reads TGTGCCAGCAGTTTAGTGTACGAGGGGAATCAGCCCCAGCATTTT. Translation: CASSLVYEGNQPQHF.